Here is one TCR beta chain with its context. With 60 Vbeta and 13 Jbeta primers, the PCR was carried out. Clones were read by immunoSEQ multiplex PCR, and TCRdb kept only the in-frame ones, dropping some. There are roughly 110,000 clones in the sample; roughly 68% occur only once, and over 2% lies in the top ten. This sample is drawn from a study of cytomegalovirus exposure and HLA in healthy donors. The germline CDR1 and CDR2 sequences are KGHSH and LQKENI. The CDR3 covers 16 residues. With 5 bases removed from V and 3 bases from J, the gap between germline ends came to 16 bases. The specimen was PBMCs. The TCR sequence derives from a woman aged 25 to 45 in good health and CMV-seronegative. V is TRBV18 and J is TRBJ2-2, with D maybe TRBD2 (5 bases). CDR3 sequence (DNA): TGTGCCAGCTCAATCCGCGGAAGCGGTGACACCGGGGAGCTGTTTTTT. Residues: CASSIRGSGDTGELFF.